What follows are 13 T cell receptor beta chains derived from one specimen sequenced in a study of blood T cells in healthy people across ages (dated by TCRdb to the mid-2010s). Library preparation was by 5' RACE. TCRdb lists the instrument as Illumina HiSeq 2500. A second PCR of about 6 to 11 cycles was run with a J-beta primer mix and a sample-barcoded 5' primer. Starting from the raw public reads, TCRdb applied fastp trimming at Q25, assembled clones with MiXCR and retained in-frame beta chains. Rows matching on CDR3 protein sequence are summarized as one entry with the most common DNA and genes. This sample gives approximately 880,000 distinct CDR3 sequences in total; 40% to 60% of them show up just once. Of the sample, about an eighth falls within the top ten clones. The specimen was blood. The receptors stem from a man younger than 45 in good health.

The V gene is TRBV5-1, the J gene TRBJ2-5; tentative D call: TRBD2 (5 bases). The CDR3 extends over 13 amino acids. V was cut by 4 bases and J by 11 bases, with 18 bases left in between. CDR1 and CDR2 from the germline V gene are SGHRS and YFSETQ. The CDR3 here is CASSPGLINEQYF. In DNA form, the CDR3 reads TGCGCCAGCAGCCCCGGACTTATCAATGAGCAGTACTTC.

The rearrangement links TRBV6-5 to TRBJ1-2; tentatively, D is TRBD1 (5 bases). This CDR3 is built from 14 residues. Trimming removed 5 bases from V and 6 bases from J, with 16 bases in between. Germline values: CDR1 MNHEY, CDR2 SVGAGI. The CDR3 loop is CASSARRQNNGYTF. The CDR3 DNA sequence: TGTGCCAGCAGTGCCCGCCGACAGAATAATGGCTACACCTTC.

The genes are TRBV14 and TRBJ2-1, with TRBD2 matching over 9 bases. Looked up from germline, CDR1 is SGHDN and CDR2 is FVKESK. The J segment lost 5 bases and the V segment lost 2 bases, leaving 7 bases of the junction unmatched. The CDR3 runs to 16 residues. DNA of the CDR3: TGTGCCAGCAGCCAACTTAGGACTAGCGCAAACAATGAGCAGTTCTTC. Amino acids: CASSQLRTSANNEQFF. The complete variable domain, with remaining parts taken from reference TRBV14 and TRBJ2-1, reads EAGVTQFPSHSVIEKGQTVTLRCDPISGHDNLYWYRRVMGKEIKFLLHFVKESKQDESGMPNNRFLAERTGGTYSTLKVQPAELEDSGVYFCASSQLRTSANNEQFFGPGTRLTVL.

The table lists this clonotype with a few counts. The chain uses TRBV3-1 and TRBJ2-7; D gene uncertain. The CDR3 has 13 amino acids. V lost 3 bases and J lost 9, with 15 bases in between. CDR1 LGHDT and CDR2 YNNKEL come from the germline V gene (reference sequence). The CDR3 sequence: CASSHDGFVGQYF. The CDR3 DNA sequence: TGTGCCAGCAGCCATGACGGATTCGTAGGGCAGTACTTC.

V is TRBV24-1 and J is TRBJ2-4; TRBD1 agrees at 8 bases. Per the germline V gene, CDR1 is KGHDR and CDR2 is SFDVKD. The CDR3 consists of 14 residues. V lost 3 bases and J lost 5; bases outside the gene matches: 2. This CDR3 is CATSDDRGENIQYF. The CDR3, as DNA: TGTGCCACCAGTGATGACAGGGGTGAAAACATTCAGTACTTC.

This clonotype appeared a few times. The CDR3 region has the DNA TGTGCCATAGCACGGCAGACAGGGGGGAGCACTGAAGCTTTCTTT. Amino acids: CAIARQTGGSTEAFF. This chain links TRBV10-3 with TRBJ1-1; 9 bases line up with TRBD1. The CDR3 runs to 15 residues. Germline V gene lookup returns CDR1 ENHRY and CDR2 SYGVKD. The ends lost 9 bases at V and 4 bases at J; junction bases unmatched: 12.

V is TRBV6-1 and J is TRBJ2-1; TRBD2 matches at 9 bases. The junction had 4 bases not matched to a gene; V was cut back by 8 bases and J by 5 bases. The CDR3 length is 13 residues. The germline V gene has CDR1 MNHNS and CDR2 SASEGT. The CDR3 sequence: CASAASGDNEQFF. The CDR3 coding sequence is TGTGCCAGCGCGGCTAGCGGGGACAATGAGCAGTTCTTC.

This clonotype was detected many times. V usage is TRBV14 and J usage is TRBJ2-2, with D possibly TRBD1 on 5 matching bases. Germline V gene sequence: CDR1 SGHDN, CDR2 FVKESK. This CDR3 comprises 18 residues. Trimming took 1 base from V and 0 from J, leaving 15 bases between them. CDR3 DNA: TGTGCCAGCAGCCAAGGGCAGGGTGTTTTCGCGAACACCGGGGAGCTGTTTTTT. Its protein product is CASSQGQGVFANTGELFF.

This clonotype showed up just a few times. The gene calls are TRBV27 and TRBJ1-5, with 9 nucleotides matching TRBD1. After removal of 5 bases from V and 0 bases from J, the junction contained 5 bases not matched to a gene. The CDR3 length is 16 residues. Germline CDR1 is MNHEY and CDR2 is SMNVEV (reference sequence). DNA of the CDR3: TGTGCCAGCAGTCCTTTGGGACAGGGTAGCAATCAGCCCCAGCATTTT. It yields the protein CASSPLGQGSNQPQHF.

The chain uses TRBV7-9 and TRBJ1-2; possible D gene TRBD1, 6 bases. With 5 bases removed from V and 6 bases from J, the gap between germline ends came to 22 bases. Germline V gene data show CDR1 as SEHNR and CDR2 as FQNEAQ (reference sequence). The CDR3 loop spans 16 amino acids. The CDR3 coding sequence is TGTGCCAGCAGCCACCCCTCACAGGGTGCAAAGGATGGCTACACCTTC. Its translation is CASSHPSQGAKDGYTF.

The chain joins TRBV20-1 to TRBJ2-5; no reliable D call. The CDR3 runs 12 residues. Germline V gene lookup returns CDR1 DFQATT and CDR2 SNEGSKA (reference sequence). The V end was cut by 3 bases, the J end by 3 bases, with 8 bases between. Here the CDR3 reads CSASPSEETQYF. In DNA, the CDR3 is TGCAGTGCTAGCCCTAGTGAAGAGACCCAGTACTTC.

This clonotype was counted ten times or more. The gene calls are TRBV20-1 and TRBJ2-1; no firm D call. There are 13 residues in the CDR3. Germline-derived CDR1 and CDR2 are DFQATT and SNEGSKA (reference sequence). With 3 bases removed from V and 2 bases from J, the gap between germline ends came to 8 bases. The CDR3 protein is CSARIMAYNEQFF. The CDR3 region has the DNA TGCAGTGCTAGGATTATGGCCTACAATGAGCAGTTCTTC.

There are many counts of this clonotype. The chain carries TRBV7-9 and TRBJ2-7, with 10 positions matching TRBD2. J gave up 4 bases and V 3 bases, and 3 bases lay outside the gene matches. The CDR3 covers 14 residues. Germline V gene lookup returns CDR1 SEHNR and CDR2 FQNEAQ (reference sequence). The CDR3 protein is CASSLELAGYEQYF. The CDR3 DNA reads as TGTGCCAGCAGCTTGGAACTAGCGGGGTACGAGCAGTACTTC.